The source of this T cell receptor (beta chain) is a study of identical twins. Broader study findings: High-abundance cord blood beta clonotypes had fewer insertions; memory repertoires showed none.

Germline trimming cut 4 bases from V and 4 bases from J; bases unmatched to any gene: 6. The CDR3 covers 14 residues. Germline V gene data show CDR1 as LNHDA and CDR2 as SQIVND (reference sequence). Each CDR3 protein is one row after TCRdb ran MiXCR on the 5' RACE reads. The sample consists of some 500,000 distinct CDR3 sequences, more than 9% of them appearing once. Concerning this clonotype: Its specificity is not known.

This sample also appeared in a second study, on yellow fever vaccine responses in identical twins.

The chain carries TRBV19 and TRBJ2-5; TRBD1 matches at 7 bases. The clonotype was recovered from a woman between 18 and 29 years old in good health. The source material was PBMCs. The CDR3 region has the DNA TGTGCCAGTAGTACCACAGGGGATGGAGAGACCCAGTACTTC. It encodes CASSTTGDGETQYF. Filled out from reference TRBV19 and TRBJ2-5, the complete variable domain reads DGGITQSPKYLFRKEGQNVTLSCEQNLNHDAMYWYRQDPGQGLRLIYYSQIVNDFQKGDIAEGYSVSREKKESFPLTVTSAQKNPTAFYLCASSTTGDGETQYFGPGTRLLVL.